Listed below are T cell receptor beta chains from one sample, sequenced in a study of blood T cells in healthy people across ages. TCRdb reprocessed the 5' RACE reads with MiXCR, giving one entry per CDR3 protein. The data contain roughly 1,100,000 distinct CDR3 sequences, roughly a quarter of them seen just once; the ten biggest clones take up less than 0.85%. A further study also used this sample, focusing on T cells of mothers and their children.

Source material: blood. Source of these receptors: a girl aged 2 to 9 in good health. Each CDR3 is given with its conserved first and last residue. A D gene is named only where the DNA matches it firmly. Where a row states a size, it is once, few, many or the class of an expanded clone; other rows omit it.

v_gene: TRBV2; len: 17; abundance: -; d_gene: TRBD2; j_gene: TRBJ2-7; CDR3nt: TGTGCCAGCAGTGGGGGGGAGTTGGCGGCGGGAGTGTACGAGCAGTACTTC; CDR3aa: CASSGGELAAGVYEQYF
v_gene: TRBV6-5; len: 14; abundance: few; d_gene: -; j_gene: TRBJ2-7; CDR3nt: TGTGCCAGCAGCCCGACGACACTTTCCTACGAGCAGTACTTC; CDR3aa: CASSPTTLSYEQYF
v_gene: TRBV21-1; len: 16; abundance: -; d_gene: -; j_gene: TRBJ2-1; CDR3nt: TGTGCCAGCAGCAAAGCTAGACAGGGAAAGTACAATGAGCAGTTCTTC; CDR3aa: CASSKARQGKYNEQFF
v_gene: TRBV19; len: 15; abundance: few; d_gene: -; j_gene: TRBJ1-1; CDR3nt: TGTGCCAGTAGTTTAGACAGCGGATTGAACACTGAAGCTTTCTTT; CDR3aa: CASSLDSGLNTEAFF
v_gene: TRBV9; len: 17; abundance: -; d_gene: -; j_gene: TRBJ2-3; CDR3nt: TGTGCCAGCAGCGCCCAATTTTGGGGGGCTCGGACAGATACGCAGTATTTT; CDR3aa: CASSAQFWGARTDTQYF
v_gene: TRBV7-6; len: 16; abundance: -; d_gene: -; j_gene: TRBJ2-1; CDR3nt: TGTGCCAGCAGCTTTGATCCCAGTGGGCTCCCCAATGAGCAGTTCTTC; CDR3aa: CASSFDPSGLPNEQFF
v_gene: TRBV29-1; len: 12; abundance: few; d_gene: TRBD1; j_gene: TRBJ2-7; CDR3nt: TGCAGCGCTGACGGGACAGACAACGAGCAGTACTTC; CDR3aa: CSADGTDNEQYF
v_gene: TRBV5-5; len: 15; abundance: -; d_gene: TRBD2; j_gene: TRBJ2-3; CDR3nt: TGTGCCAGCAGCCCCGGGGGGTTTAGCACAGATACGCAGTATTTT; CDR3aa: CASSPGGFSTDTQYF
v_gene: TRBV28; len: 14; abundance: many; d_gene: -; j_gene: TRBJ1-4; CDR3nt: TGTGCCAGCACGACAATGGGGACTAATGAAAAACTGTTTTTT; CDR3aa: CASTTMGTNEKLFF
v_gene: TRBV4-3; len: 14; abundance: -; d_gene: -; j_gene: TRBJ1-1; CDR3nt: TGCGCCAGCAGCCAATCTAGGGGTAACACTGAAGCTTTCTTT; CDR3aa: CASSQSRGNTEAFF
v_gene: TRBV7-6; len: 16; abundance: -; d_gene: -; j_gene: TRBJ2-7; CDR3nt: TGTGCCAGCAGCTTCACCCCCGGGGCGGGACTCTACGAGCAGTACTTC; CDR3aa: CASSFTPGAGLYEQYF
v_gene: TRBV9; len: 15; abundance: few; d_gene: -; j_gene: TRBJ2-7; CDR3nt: TGTGCCAGCAGCGTAGGGACGGGATCTAGCTACGAGCAGTACTTC; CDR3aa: CASSVGTGSSYEQYF
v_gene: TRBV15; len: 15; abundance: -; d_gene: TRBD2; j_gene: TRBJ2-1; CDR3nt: TGTGCCACCAGCAGGACTAGCGGGGCGAACAATGAGCAGTTCTTC; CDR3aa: CATSRTSGANNEQFF
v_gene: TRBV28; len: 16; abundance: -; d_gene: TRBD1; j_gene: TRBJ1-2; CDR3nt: TGTGCCAGCAGCCGCTTATTTTCGACAGGGGGAAATGGCTACACCTTC; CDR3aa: CASSRLFSTGGNGYTF
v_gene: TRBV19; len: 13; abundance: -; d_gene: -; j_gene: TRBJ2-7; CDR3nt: TGTGCCAGTAGTATTCCTGGCGAGAGTACCATCTACTTC; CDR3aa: CASSIPGESTIYF
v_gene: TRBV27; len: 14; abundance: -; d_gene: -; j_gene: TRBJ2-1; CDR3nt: TGTGCCAGCAGTTTATTTGACAAGTACAATGAGCAGTTCTTC; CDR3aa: CASSLFDKYNEQFF
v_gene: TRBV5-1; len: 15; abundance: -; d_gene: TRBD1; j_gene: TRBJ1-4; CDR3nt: TGCGCCGGCAGCTCGTACGGGACAGGAGGTGAAAAACTGTTTTTT; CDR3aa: CAGSSYGTGGEKLFF
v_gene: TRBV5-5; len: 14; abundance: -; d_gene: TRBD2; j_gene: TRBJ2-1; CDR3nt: TGTGCCAACAGCTATAGCGGGAGTGGCCGTGAGCAGTTCTTC; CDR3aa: CANSYSGSGREQFF
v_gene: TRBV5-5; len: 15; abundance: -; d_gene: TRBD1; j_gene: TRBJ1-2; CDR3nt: TGTGCCAGCAGCTTTCAGGACAGGGGGGTCTATGGCCACACCTTC; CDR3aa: CASSFQDRGVYGHTF
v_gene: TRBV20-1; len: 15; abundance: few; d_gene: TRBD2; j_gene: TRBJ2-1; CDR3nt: TGCAGTGCTGGGGGGGGAGGGACGATTTACAATGAGCAGTTCTTC; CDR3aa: CSAGGGGTIYNEQFF
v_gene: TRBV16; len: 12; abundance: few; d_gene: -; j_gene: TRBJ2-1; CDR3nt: TGTGCCAGCAGCCAATCTGCGGATGAGCAGTTCTTC; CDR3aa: CASSQSADEQFF
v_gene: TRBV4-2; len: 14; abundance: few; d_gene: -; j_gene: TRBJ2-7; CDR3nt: TGTGCCAGCAGCCAAGAGGCAGGTCCCTACGAGCAGTACTTC; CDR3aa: CASSQEAGPYEQYF
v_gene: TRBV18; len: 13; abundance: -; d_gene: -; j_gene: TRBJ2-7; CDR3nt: TGTGCCAGCTCCCCCGGGACTCACTACGAGCAGTACTTC; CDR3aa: CASSPGTHYEQYF
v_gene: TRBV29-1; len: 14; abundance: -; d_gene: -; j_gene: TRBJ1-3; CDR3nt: TGCAGCGTCATACTTTTGGGGCAGGGAAACACCATATATTTT; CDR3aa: CSVILLGQGNTIYF
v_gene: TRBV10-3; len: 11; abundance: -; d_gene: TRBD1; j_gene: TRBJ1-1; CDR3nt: TGTGCCAGCGCAGGGGGTGTAGAAGCTTTCTTT; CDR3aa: CASAGGVEAFF
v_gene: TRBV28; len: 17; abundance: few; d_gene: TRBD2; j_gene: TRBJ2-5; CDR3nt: TGTGCCAGCAGTTTATTCGTCATGGGAGGGCGGGGAGAGACCCAGTACTTC; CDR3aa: CASSLFVMGGRGETQYF
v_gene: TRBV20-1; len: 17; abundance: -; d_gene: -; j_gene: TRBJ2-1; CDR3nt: TGCAGTGCTAGAGTCTATCCGGGACGGGGAACTTACAATGAGCAGTTCTTC; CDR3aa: CSARVYPGRGTYNEQFF
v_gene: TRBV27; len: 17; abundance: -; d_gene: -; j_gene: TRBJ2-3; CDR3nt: TGTGCCAGCAGTTCGATTGGAGCAGGGAGAAAGGAAGATACGCAGTATTTT; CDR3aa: CASSSIGAGRKEDTQYF
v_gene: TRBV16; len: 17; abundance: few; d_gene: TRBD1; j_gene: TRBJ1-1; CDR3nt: TGTGCCAGCAGCCCCTCGGGTAGGGGGCCTGTGGCCACTGAAGCTTTCTTT; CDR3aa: CASSPSGRGPVATEAFF
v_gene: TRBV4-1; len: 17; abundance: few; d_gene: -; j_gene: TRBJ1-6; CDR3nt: TGCGCCAGCAGCCAAGGTCGGACGAGGGAGTATAATTCACCCCTCCACTTT; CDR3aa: CASSQGRTREYNSPLHF
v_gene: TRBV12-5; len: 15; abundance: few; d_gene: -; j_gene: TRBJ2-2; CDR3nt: TGTGCTAGTGGTTTGCCCTCCACGAACACCGGGGAGCTGTTTTTT; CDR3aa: CASGLPSTNTGELFF
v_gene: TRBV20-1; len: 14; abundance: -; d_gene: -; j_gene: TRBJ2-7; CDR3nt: TGCAGTGCTCCCCTCGGCCGAGACTCCTACGAGCAGTACTTC; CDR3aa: CSAPLGRDSYEQYF
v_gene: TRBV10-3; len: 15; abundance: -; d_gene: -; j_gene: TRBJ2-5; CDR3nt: TGTGCCTTCAGGGCTCTGGGGGAAGGGCCAGAGACCCGGTACTTC; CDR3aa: CAFRALGEGPETRYF
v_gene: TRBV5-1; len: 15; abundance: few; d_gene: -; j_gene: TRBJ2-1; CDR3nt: TGCGCCAGCAGCTTAGGGAGTTCGAGAGACAATGAGCAGTTCTTC; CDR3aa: CASSLGSSRDNEQFF
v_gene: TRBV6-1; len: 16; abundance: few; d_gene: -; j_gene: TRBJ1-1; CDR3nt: TGTGCCAGCATCCCTCCCCCCGGGAGGGTAATCACTGAAGCTTTCTTT; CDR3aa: CASIPPPGRVITEAFF
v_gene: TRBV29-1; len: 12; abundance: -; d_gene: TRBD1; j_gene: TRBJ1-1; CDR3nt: TGCAGCACCCGACAGGGGCGGACTGAAGCTTTCTTT; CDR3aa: CSTRQGRTEAFF
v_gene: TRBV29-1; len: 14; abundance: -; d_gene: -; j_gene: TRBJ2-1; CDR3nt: TGCAGCGTGGGTGACAGCCCCACGGGGAATGAGCAGTTCTTC; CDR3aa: CSVGDSPTGNEQFF